The 29 T cell receptor beta chains reported below all come from one sample, sequenced in a study of blood T cell repertoires in COVID-19 (TCRdb year 2020). The library was produced with the immunoSEQ multiplex PCR assay. TCRdb's version of the immuneACCESS table is confined to in-frame rearrangements and falls short of the full clone set. An unresolved V gene accounts for under half of the shortfall where checked; the remainder is of unknown origin. The sample table contains about 66,000 clones; only one count was recorded for about 80% of them. The ten largest account for about a tenth of the sample. Input material: peripheral blood. The receptors were sampled from a human donor in a cohort sampled during active COVID-19.

This clone was seen more than once but under ten times. The chain joins TRBV28 to TRBJ1-2, with TRBD1 matching 7 bases. The CDR3 has 13 residues. Germline V gene data show CDR1 as MDHEN and CDR2 as SYDVKM. The V gene end was trimmed by 2 bases and the J gene end by 9 bases; junction bases not matched to a gene: 6. CDR3 sequence reads: CASSLEGAGSYTF. CDR3 in DNA: TGTGCCAGCAGTTTAGAGGGGGCGGGAAGCTACACCTTC.

This clone was observed a handful of times. The chain uses TRBV28 and TRBJ2-7; TRBD1 might be the D (5 bases). The CDR3 loop spans 12 amino acids. Germline CDR1 and CDR2: MDHEN and SYDVKM. Trimming shortened V by 6 bases and J by 2 bases, and 8 bases separated the two germline ends. DNA of the CDR3: TGTGCCAGCAGGGGGCGACCCTACGAGCAGTACTTC. This codes for CASRGRPYEQYF.

V is TRBV19 and J is TRBJ1-5, with no clear D. V was clipped by 3 bases and J by 8 bases, with 14 bases between them. The CDR3 is made up of 14 amino acids. Germline V lookup: CDR1 LNHDA, CDR2 SQIVND (reference sequence). This CDR3 is CASSIGPGLKPQHF. DNA for the CDR3: TGTGCCAGTAGTATCGGACCCGGACTGAAGCCCCAGCATTTT.

The V and J genes are TRBV27 and TRBJ2-7; TRBD1 is a possible D gene (5 bases). Germline CDR1 is MNHEY and CDR2 is SMNVEV (reference sequence). With 4 bases removed from V and 2 bases from J, the gap between germline ends came to 12 bases. The CDR3 consists of 14 residues. The CDR3, as DNA: TGTGCCAGCAGTTCCCTGGGGCGGACCTACGAGCAGTACTTC. Translation gives CASSSLGRTYEQYF.

This sequence joins TRBV4-3 and TRBJ2-7, with 11 bases that match TRBD2. Trimming cost V 0 bases and J 4 bases; bases outside gene matches: 8. Per germline, CDR1 LGHNA and CDR2 YSLEER. The CDR3 spans 17 residues. Here the CDR3 reads CASSQDPPSGRKYEQYF. CDR3 nucleotide sequence: TGCGCCAGCAGCCAAGACCCCCCTAGCGGGAGGAAGTACGAGCAGTACTTC.

The chain couples TRBV27 to TRBJ2-7, with TRBD2 matching 8 bases. V gave up 2 bases and J gave up 4 bases; unmatched junction bases: 7. There are 15 residues in the CDR3. CDR1 and CDR2 from the germline V gene are MNHEY and SMNVEV (reference sequence). The CDR3 spells CASSLIGGEGYEQYF. The CDR3 region has the DNA TGTGCCAGCAGTTTAATCGGGGGGGAGGGTTACGAGCAGTACTTC.

This clone was detected only a few times. The rearrangement links TRBV3-1 (or the pseudogene TRBV3-2) to TRBJ1-6, with D unresolved. The length of the CDR3 is 13 residues. Trimming took 0 bases from V and 9 from J, leaving 6 bases between them. CDR1 LGHDT and CDR2 YNNKEL come from the germline V gene (reference sequence). For the CDR3, the DNA is TGTGCCAGCAGCCAAGATCTAGTTTCACCCCTCCACTTT. It specifies CASSQDLVSPLHF.

The V gene is TRBV2, the J gene TRBJ1-6, with D tentatively TRBD1 (5 bases). The CDR3 is 14 amino acids. Germline V lookup: CDR1 SNHLY, CDR2 FYNNEI. Trimming took 5 bases from V and 9 from J, leaving 14 bases between them. CDR3 sequence reads: CASSRGVRGSPLHF. CDR3 DNA: TGTGCCAGCAGTCGGGGGGTCCGGGGTTCACCCCTCCACTTT.

The chain employs TRBV10-3 and TRBJ2-7; a weak D match, TRBD1 (6 bases). Germline assignment: CDR1 ENHRY and CDR2 SYGVKD. This CDR3 region has 15 residues. V gave up 6 bases and J gave up 0 bases, with 15 bases separating them. CDR3 coding DNA: TGTGCCATCAGGAGCTGGGACACTGGCTCCTACGAGCAGTACTTC. Encoded protein: CAIRSWDTGSYEQYF.

The chain recombines TRBV5-4 with TRBJ2-1, with TRBD2 identical over 13 bases. Per germline, CDR1 SGHNT and CDR2 YYREEE (reference sequence). The CDR3 spans 18 residues. V lost 0 bases and J lost 10; bases outside the gene matches: 13. CDR3 loop: CASSLVGTSGNLGGEQFF. DNA of the CDR3: TGTGCCAGCAGCTTGGTTGGGACTAGCGGGAACCTAGGGGGGGAGCAGTTCTTC.

J is TRBJ2-2 and V is TRBV4-3, with 12 bases lining up with TRBD2. This CDR3 contains 17 residues. Germline values: CDR1 LGHNA, CDR2 YSLEER. V shed 5 bases and J 4 bases; nucleotides not matched to a gene: 8. This chain's CDR3 is CASSARLAGVGTGELFF. CDR3 DNA sequence: TGCGCCAGCAGCGCTAGACTAGCGGGAGTGGGCACCGGGGAGCTGTTTTTT.

The genes are TRBV19 and TRBJ2-2; maybe TRBD2 (6 bases). Germline V gene lookup returns CDR1 LNHDA and CDR2 SQIVND (reference sequence). V was clipped by 5 bases and J by 3 bases, with 10 bases between them. CDR3 size: 14 residues. Here the CDR3 reads CASSVGDYTGELFF. As DNA, the CDR3 is TGTGCCAGTAGTGTAGGGGACTACACCGGGGAGCTGTTTTTT. Looking up the rest from reference TRBV19 and TRBJ2-2 gives the full variable domain: DGGITQSPKYLFRKEGQNVTLSCEQNLNHDAMYWYRQDPGQGLRLIYYSQIVNDFQKGDIAEGYSVSREKKESFPLTVTSAQKNPTAFYLCASSVGDYTGELFFGEGSRLTVL.

The chain has TRBV30 and TRBJ1-5; tentatively, D is TRBD1 (5 bases). Trimming stripped 2 bases from V and 0 bases from J, with 5 bases between. This CDR3 comprises 13 residues. Germline CDR1 reads GTSNPN; CDR2 reads SVGIG (reference sequence). The CDR3 reads CAWSTGSNQPQHF. Here the CDR3 DNA reads TGTGCCTGGAGTACAGGTAGCAATCAGCCCCAGCATTTT.

The genes are TRBV24-1 and TRBJ2-2, with D hard to call. Germline loops: CDR1 KGHDR, CDR2 SFDVKD. The V end lost 11 bases, the J end lost 0 bases, and 12 bases lay between the germline ends. CDR3 size: 14 residues. Written as DNA, the CDR3 is TGTGCCAGTGGGCAGTCCGCGAACACCGGGGAGCTGTTTTTT. Its protein is CASGQSANTGELFF.

This clone appeared a single time. The rearrangement links TRBV7-9 to TRBJ2-7, with a weak D call TRBD1 (5 bases). The V gene lost 4 bases and the J gene lost 3 bases, with 10 bases spanning the gap. In germline, CDR1 is SEHNR, CDR2 FQNEAQ (reference sequence). The CDR3 is 13 amino acids. The CDR3 bases are TGTGCCAGCAGCTACCGACAGAACTACGAGCAGTACTTC. Translated: CASSYRQNYEQYF.

The chain links TRBV3-1 (or the pseudogene TRBV3-2) to TRBJ1-1; D is undetermined. The CDR3 covers 16 residues. Per the germline V gene, CDR1 is LGHDT and CDR2 is YNNKEL (reference sequence). The V end was cut by 1 base, the J end by 1 base, with 13 bases between. CDR3 in amino acids: CASSQGAGQQNTEAFF. CDR3 bases: TGTGCCAGCAGCCAAGGAGCTGGGCAACAGAACACTGAAGCTTTCTTT.

This clone was detected only a few times. The chain links TRBV13 to TRBJ1-1, with D unclear. Germline V gives CDR1 PRHDT, CDR2 FYEKMQ (reference sequence). The V end was cut by 2 bases, the J end by 3 bases, with 7 bases between. The CDR3 length is 13 residues. The CDR3 loop is CASSLLRHTEAFF. The DNA for the CDR3 is TGTGCCAGCAGCTTATTGCGCCACACTGAAGCTTTCTTT.

This clone was detected only a few times. The chain employs TRBV7-9 and TRBJ1-1; D gene ambiguous. The CDR3 runs 11 residues. V was shortened by 2 bases and J by 11 bases, with 9 bases between the two germline ends. Germline V gives CDR1 SEHNR, CDR2 FQNEAQ (reference sequence). The CDR3 DNA reads TGTGCCAGCAGCTTAAGAGGAGGGGCTTTCTTT. This codes for CASSLRGGAFF.

The chain combines TRBV2 with TRBJ1-1, with 7 positions matching TRBD1. The CDR3 covers 14 residues. Per the germline V gene, CDR1 is SNHLY and CDR2 is FYNNEI. V shed 7 bases and J 11 bases; nucleotides not matched to a gene: 16. As DNA, the CDR3 is TGTGCCAGCACACCGACGGGGGCGACAGGGACGGCTTTCTTT. It is translated as CASTPTGATGTAFF.

This clone was seen a handful of times. The V call is TRBV5-1, the J call TRBJ2-7, with 9 bases matching TRBD1. The ends lost 1 base at V and 6 bases at J; junction bases unmatched: 14. The CDR3 runs 17 residues. Germline lookup yields CDR1 SGHRS and CDR2 YFSETQ. Here the CDR3 DNA reads TGCGCCAGCAGCTTGTTATCCCCGGGACAGGGTGCCCCCGAGCAGTACTTC. This encodes CASSLLSPGQGAPEQYF.

This clone has more than one count but fewer than ten. The chain joins TRBV29-1 to TRBJ2-5, with unresolved D. This CDR3 has 13 amino acids. Germline V gene sequence: CDR1 SQVTM, CDR2 ANQGSEA. Trimming pared 2 bases from V and 5 bases from J, leaving 12 bases between. The CDR3 spells CSVENGFRETQYF. In DNA form, the CDR3 reads TGCAGCGTTGAAAACGGGTTCCGGGAGACCCAGTACTTC.

The genes are TRBV7-9 and TRBJ2-7; 9 bases are shared with TRBD1. From germline, CDR1 is SEHNR and CDR2 FQNEAQ (reference sequence). V was clipped by 5 bases and J by 7 bases; unmatched bases: 3. This CDR3 spans 12 amino acids. In DNA, the CDR3 is TGTGCCAGCAGCGGACAGGGGCCGGAGCAGTACTTC. Protein product: CASSGQGPEQYF.

The CDR3 sequence is CATSKDRVGSNQPQHF. Written as DNA, the CDR3 is TGTGCCACCAGCAAGGACAGGGTTGGTAGCAATCAGCCCCAGCATTTT. V usage is TRBV15 and J usage is TRBJ1-5; 8 nucleotides agree with TRBD1. Germline CDR1 and CDR2: LNHNV and YYDKDF (reference sequence). This CDR3 is 16 amino acids long. V trimming: 4 bases; J trimming: 0 bases; junction bases outside the gene matches: 5.

J is TRBJ2-2 and V is TRBV6-2 or TRBV6-3, with 10 bases fitting TRBD1. Germline values: CDR1 MNHEY, CDR2 SVGEGT. The CDR3 is 17 residues long. V was clipped by 6 bases and J by 5 bases; unmatched bases: 12. In nucleotides, the CDR3 is TGTGCCAGCAGCCCTCCTTCGGGACAGGGGACTACCGGGGAGCTGTTTTTT. Its translation is CASSPPSGQGTTGELFF.

The gene calls are TRBV2 and TRBJ1-2; 8 bases are a match to TRBD1. V dropped 6 bases and J dropped 1; count of bases not matched to a gene: 4. In germline, CDR1 is SNHLY, CDR2 FYNNEI. This CDR3 has 14 residues. The CDR3: CASSDRGSNYGYTF. CDR3 bases: TGTGCCAGCAGCGACAGGGGAAGTAACTATGGCTACACCTTC. Full variable domain (rest looked up from reference TRBV2 and TRBJ1-2): EPEVTQTPSHQVTQMGQEVILRCVPISNHLYFYWYRQILGQKVEFLVSFYNNEISEKSEIFDDQFSVERPDGSNFTLKIRSTKLEDSAMYFCASSDRGSNYGYTFGSGTRLTVV.

DNA of the CDR3: TGCGCCAGCAGCACCCTCCGACAGGGGTCCTACGAGCAGTACTTC. Protein: CASSTLRQGSYEQYF. The rearrangement links TRBV5-1 to TRBJ2-7; 8 nucleotides match TRBD1. This CDR3 has 15 residues. Germline V gene lookup returns CDR1 SGHRS and CDR2 YFSETQ. V lost 4 bases and J lost 1; bases outside the gene matches: 7. Filled out from reference TRBV5-1 and TRBJ2-7, the complete variable domain reads KAGVTQTPRYLIKTRGQQVTLSCSPISGHRSVSWYQQTPGQGLQFLFEYFSETQRNKGNFPGRFSGRQFSNSRSEMNVSTLELGDSALYLCASSTLRQGSYEQYFGPGTRLTVT.

This chain links TRBV7-2 with TRBJ2-7; a possible D gene is TRBD2 (7 bases). The V end lost 1 base, the J end lost 9 bases, and 16 bases lay between the germline ends. Germline-derived CDR1 and CDR2 are SGHTA and FQGNSA. This CDR3 has 14 residues. Here the CDR3 reads CASSLVVAGAGQYF. For the CDR3, the DNA is TGTGCCAGCAGCTTAGTGGTTGCGGGGGCTGGGCAGTACTTC.

The chain joins TRBV9 to TRBJ2-3; TRBD2 matches 9 bases. The J segment lost 1 base and the V segment lost 3 bases, leaving 3 bases of the junction unmatched. The CDR3 sequence is 15 residues long. The germline CDR1 and CDR2 sequences are SGDLS and YYNGEE. In nucleotides, the CDR3 is TGTGCCAGCAGCGCCCGACTAGCGGGCACAGATACGCAGTATTTT. This sequence encodes CASSARLAGTDTQYF.

The genes are TRBV7-9 and TRBJ1-1; D gene ambiguous. Germline loops: CDR1 SEHNR, CDR2 FQNEAQ (reference sequence). The CDR3 is made up of 15 amino acids. V was cut by 1 base and J by 1 base, with 10 bases left in between. The DNA for the CDR3 is TGTGCCAGCAGCTTAGAAGAACGCAGGAACACTGAAGCTTTCTTT. Translated: CASSLEERRNTEAFF.